The rows below give T cell receptor beta chains drawn from one sample of a study of OX40 agonist ivuxolimab in advanced cancers. Produced via immunoSEQ multiplex PCR; TCRdb's table is partial and in-frame only. The sample contains fewer than 65,000 clones, approximately 86% of which appear only once. The sequenced sample was CD4+ or CD8+ T cells sorted from blood, obtained in a trial of the OX40 agonist ivuxolimab. The receptor set was obtained from an adult with an advanced solid tumor such as melanoma, head and neck, liver or kidney cancer. Each CDR3 is given with its conserved first and last residue. D genes are given only for firm matches. Clone size is shown for a subset of rows, as once, few, many or a class of expanded clone.

j_call d_call v_call clone_size cdr3_aa cdr3_nt
TRBJ2-2 NA TRBV4-1 NA CASSQGLANTGELFF TGCGCCAGCAGCCAAGGGCTGGCGAACACCGGGGAGCTGTTTTTT
TRBJ1-2 NA TRBV5-5 NA CASSFRVPPSGGYTF TGTGCCAGCAGCTTCCGGGTACCCCCGTCGGGGGGCTACACCTTC
TRBJ2-3 TRBD1 TRBV5-1 NA CASSTGQTTDTQYF TGCGCCAGCAGCACGGGACAGACCACAGATACGCAGTATTTT
TRBJ2-7 NA TRBV10-3 NA CASQQYRDGTYEQYF TGTGCCTCTCAACAATACAGGGACGGAACCTACGAGCAGTACTTC
TRBJ2-1 NA TRBV19 NA CASKVLGSSYNEQFF TGTGCCAGTAAAGTTCTAGGGAGCTCCTACAATGAGCAGTTCTTC
TRBJ2-2 NA TRBV12-2 few CASREAGGFDGTGELFF TGTGCAAGTCGAGAAGCGGGGGGATTCGATGGCACCGGGGAGCTGTTTTTT
TRBJ1-1 NA TRBV27 NA CASTPGEGLVPLGLTEAFF TGCGCCAGCACACCAGGAGAGGGTCTCGTTCCCCTAGGGCTCACTGAAGCTTTCTTT
TRBJ2-7 TRBD1 TRBV2 NA CASSVDRGPGEQYF TGTGCCAGCAGTGTAGACAGGGGGCCTGGCGAGCAGTACTTC
TRBJ2-7 NA TRBV27 NA CASSQRGQAPPEQYF TGTGCCAGCAGTCAGCGGGGACAGGCGCCGCCCGAGCAGTACTTC
TRBJ2-2 NA TRBV27 NA CASSLKGLPTGELFF TGTGCCAGCAGCCTTAAGGGCTTGCCCACCGGGGAGCTGTTTTTT
TRBJ1-6 NA TRBV6-6 NA CASSRQAYNSPLHF TGTGCCAGCAGCCGACAGGCCTATAATTCACCCCTCCACTTT
TRBJ2-4 NA TRBV30 NA CAWGTLAKNIQYF TGTGCCTGGGGGACCCTAGCCAAAAACATTCAGTACTTC
TRBJ2-1 TRBD2 TRBV28 once CASSSTSGSKNEQFF TGTGCCAGCAGTTCGACTAGCGGGAGTAAAAATGAGCAGTTCTTC
TRBJ2-1 TRBD1 TRBV10-3 once CAITGQGARNEQFF TGTGCCATCACCGGACAGGGGGCGCGGAATGAGCAGTTCTTC
TRBJ2-7 TRBD1 TRBV28 NA CASSRGSYEQYF TGTGCCAGCAGCAGGGGGTCCTACGAGCAGTACTTC
TRBJ1-2 NA TRBV6-5 NA CASRAGTGNYGYTF TGTGCCAGCAGGGCCGGGACGGGCAACTATGGCTACACCTTC
TRBJ1-4 TRBD1 TRBV7-9 NA CASSVTGVPGHEKLFF TGTGCCAGCAGCGTAACAGGGGTCCCGGGCCATGAAAAACTGTTTTTT
TRBJ1-1 NA TRBV7-3 NA CASSQMGAVTEAFF TGTGCCAGCAGCCAGATGGGCGCGGTCACTGAAGCTTTCTTT
TRBJ2-6 NA TRBV19 NA CASRDTRSGANVLTF TGTGCCAGTCGGGACACCCGCTCTGGGGCCAACGTCCTGACTTTC
TRBJ2-3 NA TRBV6-5 NA CASRRGVGDTQYF TGTGCCAGCAGGAGGGGAGTGGGAGATACGCAGTATTTT
TRBJ2-1 TRBD1 TRBV6-6 NA CASKHGTGGDYNEQFF TGTGCCAGCAAACATGGGACAGGGGGCGATTACAATGAGCAGTTCTTC
TRBJ2-5 NA TRBV6-6 NA CASSYSGWQGQETQYF TGTGCCAGCAGTTACTCGGGGTGGCAGGGCCAAGAGACCCAGTACTTC
TRBJ2-7 NA TRBV7-2 NA CASSRDKSSYEQYF TGTGCCAGCAGCCGGGACAAATCATCCTACGAGCAGTACTTC
TRBJ2-2 TRBD2 TRBV7-3 NA CASSRLAGTYTGELFF TGTGCCAGCAGTAGACTAGCGGGGACTTACACCGGGGAGCTGTTTTTT